This entry describes one T cell receptor (beta chain). No antigen is known for it. No much larger clone is present one base from it, and per-base qualities are unavailable. The immunoSEQ Assay, a bias-controlled multiplex PCR, was used to amplify TCRbeta CDR3 regions from genomic DNA. The original methods were these. Nucleated cell counts per sample were estimated from amplification of reference gene primers within the assay. Sequence reads were collapsed and filtered to measure the absolute abundance of every unique TCRbeta CDR3 rearrangement. Productive Simpson clonality was computed per sample as the square root of Simpson's diversity index over productive rearrangements. In TCRdb, the immuneACCESS table is reduced to in-frame sequences with V and J assigned. These tables do not hold every clone; where another copy was compared, an unresolved V gene accounts for under half, and the others remain unexplained. That table is the source of V, J and clone size, and D and trimming were worked out from the DNA. This sample lists about 340,000 clones; more than 85% were detected once. Jointly, the top ten make up less than 20% of the sample.

This sample is drawn from a study of blood T cell repertoires in COVID-19 (dated by TCRdb to 2020 to 2022). Looking at the study overall: Collaborator samples came from the United States, Italy and Spain and covered acute and convalescent phases of COVID-19. Sample metadata almost always included a de-identified subject ID, COVID-19 status, age in years and sex. The repertoires were made available in a free public database intended to serve as a resource for research on the immune response to SARS-CoV-2. Samples were obtained from the ongoing ImmuneRACE study (first 160 participants) and from approximately 1,200 subjects provided by 6 global collaborators. The prospective study material was composed of cDNA or gDNA derived from T cells, B-cell-depleted T cells, or PBMCs. Where HLA class I and class II types were available, the types were taken from metadata supplied by the sample provider, not from assay-based typing. Subjects who had been exposed to COVID-19, were actively infected with it, or had recovered from it provided the deeply sampled blood TCRbeta repertoires that made up the dataset. Overall study outcomes, separate from this receptor: The amount of clinical and demographic metadata varied by source and participant and was provided uncurated.

Enrolling through a virtual design, the prospective study's participants ranged in age from roughly 18 to 89 years and lived across roughly 24 United States geographic areas. In the prospective study, participants were assigned to cohorts based on the clinical history participants reported in a screening survey and a study questionnaire. Recovered participants in ImmuneRACE Cohort 3 were defined as having two consecutive negative NP/OP PCR tests, clearance from a healthcare professional, or resolution of symptoms. In the prospective study, mobile phlebotomists collected whole blood, serum and a nasopharyngeal or oropharyngeal swab from each participant. Participants in the prospective study had the option to provide additional blood draws and questionnaires over a 2-month period. Prospective study blood samples were shipped either frozen or at room temperature before DNA extraction. Inclusive of the bounding cysteine and phenylalanine, the CDR3 is 15 residues long. CDR3 DNA only is kept here, 45 bases in frame from base 1. For CDR1 and CDR2, the germline V gene (reference sequence) lists LGHDT and YNNKEL. Germline trimming: 0 bases from V, 10 bases from J; junction bases outside gene matches: 8.

The source material was PBMCs or T cells enriched from blood (not recorded which). The V and J segments used are TRBV3-1 (or the pseudogene TRBV3-2) and TRBJ2-1, with TRBD2 identical over 8 junction bases. This sequence was found in a woman in her 30s who had recovered from COVID-19. The CDR3 sequence is CASSQDFSGRDEQFF. The nucleotide sequence reads as follows: TGTGCCAGCAGCCAAGATTTCAGCGGGAGAGACGAGCAGTTCTTC.